The entry below gives a single TCR beta chain sequence along with its context. It has no known antigen specificity. The input lacks base qualities; no much larger clone sits a single base away. This sample stems from a study of response to subunit inactivated influenza vaccine (dated by TCRdb to between 2018 and 2020). A note on the overall study: To follow how T cells responded to a trivalent subunit inactivated influenza vaccine, the researchers relied on deep quantitative profiling of the T cell receptor repertoire.

Library construction relied on RT-PCR. The reads were generated on an Illumina HiSeq 2500. TCRdb trimmed public reads at Q25 via fastp, called clones via MiXCR and kept in-frame beta chains. Rows are combined by CDR3 protein, so each entry shows the most common genes and DNA. The sample table records under 950,000 distinct CDR3 sequences; 21% of these occur just once. The biggest ten clones account for about 9.4% of the sample. The study at large found these results: It was suggested by the authors that each seasonal influenza vaccination may recruit only a limited number of new T cells.

Via the germline V gene (reference sequence), CDR1 is LGHDT and CDR2 YNNKEL. Relative to germline, V is 4 bases shorter and J is 7 bases shorter, with 13 bases between their ends. From the cysteine through the phenylalanine, the CDR3 covers 13 amino acids. The kept DNA is CDR3 alone, 39 bases in frame from the first base. This receptor was identified in a man aged 45-65 years who received an inactivated influenza vaccine. Donor details come from another sample of the same person, matched by shared clones. Here the chain combines TRBV3-1 and TRBJ1-1; the D gene is possibly TRBD1, with 5 bases matching. Sequencing was performed on PBMCs from blood, taken more than 4 days after vaccination. The CDR3 protein sequence reads: CASSPQGLNEAFF. In nucleotides, the sequence is TGTGCCAGCAGCCCGCAGGGTCTCAATGAAGCTTTCTTT.